This passage covers 10 T cell receptor beta chains from one sample sequenced in a study of blood T cell repertoires in COVID-19. TCRdb's table, derived via immunoSEQ multiplex PCR, lists solely in-frame clones and lacks some. The data hold a few hundred thousand clones, with around nine tenths observed a single time. Sequenced material: peripheral blood. These TCRs come from a man between 60 and 75 years old who had recovered from COVID-19.

The chain carries TRBV6-5 and TRBJ2-1; the match to TRBD2 covers 8 bases. V lost 0 bases and J lost 8; bases outside the gene matches: 9. This CDR3 is 16 amino acids long. Germline CDR1 and CDR2: MNHEY and SVGAGI. The CDR3 here is CASSYSNSGGSDEQFF. The CDR3 DNA is TGTGCCAGCAGTTACTCGAACAGCGGGGGCTCGGATGAGCAGTTCTTC.

V and J are TRBV19 and TRBJ2-1; 9 positions agree with TRBD2. Germline CDR1 and CDR2: LNHDA and SQIVND (reference sequence). V shed 6 bases, J shed 7 bases, and the junction held 19 bases outside the gene matches. The CDR3 covers 18 residues. The DNA of the CDR3 is TGTGCCAGTAGCGCGGGAGGGCGCAAAGCCCGGGGGAGGAATGAGCAGTTCTTC. Translated, it gives CASSAGGRKARGRNEQFF.

The rearrangement joins TRBV11-2 to TRBJ2-3; D gene ambiguous. V was shortened by 6 bases and J by 5 bases, with 6 bases between the two germline ends. CDR3 length: 11 residues. CDR1 SGHAT and CDR2 FQNNGV come from the germline V gene. DNA of the CDR3: TGTGCCAGCAGTTACTTAGATACGCAGTATTTT. This translates into CASSYLDTQYF.

The V call is TRBV5-6, the J call TRBJ2-7; 7 bases fit TRBD2. The V segment lost 4 bases and the J segment 3 bases; nucleotides outside the gene matches: 10. The CDR3 runs to 15 residues. Per the germline V gene, CDR1 is SGHDT and CDR2 is YYEEEE. CDR3: CASSPGGGTLYEQYF. For the CDR3, the DNA is TGTGCCAGCAGCCCTGGGGGGGGGACCCTCTACGAGCAGTACTTC. The full variable domain, its missing parts supplied by reference TRBV5-6 and TRBJ2-7, is DAGVTQSPTHLIKTRGQQVTLRCSPKSGHDTVSWYQQALGQGPQFIFQYYEEEERQRGNFPDRFSGHQFPNYSSELNVNALLLGDSALYLCASSPGGGTLYEQYFGPGTRLTVT.

The J gene is TRBJ2-1, the V gene TRBV3-1 (or the pseudogene TRBV3-2), with TRBD2 matching over 9 bases. CDR1 LGHDT and CDR2 YNNKEL come from the germline V gene (reference sequence). This CDR3 has 16 residues. With 0 bases clipped from V and 7 bases from J, the junction kept 7 bases outside the gene matches. CDR3 loop: CASSQDGGRGGNEQFF. CDR3 DNA: TGTGCCAGCAGCCAAGACGGCGGGAGGGGGGGGAATGAGCAGTTCTTC.

The chain is built from TRBV3-1 (or the pseudogene TRBV3-2) and TRBJ2-1, with D perhaps matching TRBD2 (5 bases). CDR3 length: 17 residues. The V gene lost 1 base and the J gene lost 5 bases, with 18 bases spanning the gap. Germline CDR1 reads LGHDT; CDR2 reads YNNKEL (reference sequence). CDR3 nucleotides: TGTGCCAGCAGCCAAGGAGAAGGTAGGAGGCTACACAATGAGCAGTTCTTC. It translates to CASSQGEGRRLHNEQFF.

The CDR3 here is CASAGGWSSYNEQFF. The CDR3 DNA reads TGCGCCAGCGCTGGGGGGTGGAGCTCCTACAATGAGCAGTTCTTC. The chain recombines TRBV5-1 with TRBJ2-1; tentative D call: TRBD2 (6 bases). The CDR3 has 15 amino acids. V lost 7 bases to trimming and J lost 0 bases, with 14 bases between them. Germline V gives CDR1 SGHRS, CDR2 YFSETQ. Full variable domain (outside the CDR3, taken from reference TRBV5-1 and TRBJ2-1): KAGVTQTPRYLIKTRGQQVTLSCSPISGHRSVSWYQQTPGQGLQFLFEYFSETQRNKGNFPGRFSGRQFSNSRSEMNVSTLELGDSALYLCASAGGWSSYNEQFFGPGTRLTVL.

The chain combines TRBV4-1 with TRBJ2-7; D is ambiguous. V was cut by 3 bases and J by 0 bases, with 15 bases left in between. Germline-derived CDR1 and CDR2 are MGHRA and YSYEKL. This CDR3 is built from 16 residues. The CDR3, as DNA: TGCGCCAGCAGCCACGAGACTCGCCCGGTCTCCTACGAGCAGTACTTC. It encodes CASSHETRPVSYEQYF.

Comment on this clone: Likely a read error: the CDR3 ends without its conserved phenylalanine or tryptophan. The limits of the CDR3 on the DNA are not certain, so only TCRdb's listed CDR3 is given. This chain uses TRBV7-9 with TRBJ1-2; TRBD1 reflects the table's D call only, with no check against the DNA. The CDR3 length equals 11 residues, ends included. The V gene's germline CDR1 is SEHNR and CDR2 FQNEAQ (reference sequence). This chain's CDR3 is CASSSNRDRVI.

The J gene is TRBJ2-1, the V gene TRBV2; 7 nucleotides agree with TRBD2. This CDR3 region has 14 residues. With 3 bases clipped from V and 4 bases from J, the junction kept 3 bases outside the gene matches. Germline CDR1 and CDR2: SNHLY and FYNNEI. The CDR3 DNA sequence: TGTGCCAGCAGTGAGGCTAGCGGATACAATGAGCAGTTCTTC. Its translation is CASSEASGYNEQFF.